Given below is one TCR beta chain in context. This sample stems from a study of TIL therapy for anti-PD-1-resistant metastatic lung cancer. Study in general: Median patient age was about 56, ranging about 35-80 years.

The germline CDR1 and CDR2 sequences are LGHNA and YSLEER. V was clipped by 4 bases and J by 7 bases; unmatched bases: 4. The CDR3 sequence is 13 residues long. Regarding time point: pre-treatment sample, taken before nivolumab and TIL therapy. Enrollment ran from October 2017 to early 2020. This was the immunoSEQ v3 assay. Assay: immunoSEQ multiplex PCR; the TCRdb copy retains only in-frame clones and omits some. The table lists about 59,000 clones, roughly 77% of them singletons. The sequence was collected from a person aged 25 to 85 with non-small cell lung cancer. V usage is TRBV4-3 and J usage is TRBJ2-1; TRBD2 matches 7 bases. Sequencing was performed on blood, taken at baseline. As DNA, the CDR3 is TGCGCCAGCAGCCGAAATAGCGGGAATGAGCAGTTCTTC. It encodes CASSRNSGNEQFF.